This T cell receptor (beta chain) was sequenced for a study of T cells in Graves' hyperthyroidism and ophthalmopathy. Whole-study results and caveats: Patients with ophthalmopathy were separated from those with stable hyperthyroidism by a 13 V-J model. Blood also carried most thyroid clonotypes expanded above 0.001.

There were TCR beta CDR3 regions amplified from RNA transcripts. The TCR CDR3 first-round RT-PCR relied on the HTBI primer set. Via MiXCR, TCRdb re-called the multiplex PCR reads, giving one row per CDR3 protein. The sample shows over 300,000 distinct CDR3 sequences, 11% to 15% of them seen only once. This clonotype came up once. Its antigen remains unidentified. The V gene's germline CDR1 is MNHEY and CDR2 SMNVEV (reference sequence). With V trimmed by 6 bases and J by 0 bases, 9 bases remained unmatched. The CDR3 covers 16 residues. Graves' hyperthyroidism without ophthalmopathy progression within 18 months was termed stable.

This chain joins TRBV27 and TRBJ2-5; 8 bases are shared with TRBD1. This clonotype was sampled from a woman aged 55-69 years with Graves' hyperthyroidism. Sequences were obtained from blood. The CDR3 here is CASRPTDRGNQETQYF. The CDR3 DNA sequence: TGTGCCAGCAGACCCACCGACAGGGGAAACCAAGAGACCCAGTACTTC.